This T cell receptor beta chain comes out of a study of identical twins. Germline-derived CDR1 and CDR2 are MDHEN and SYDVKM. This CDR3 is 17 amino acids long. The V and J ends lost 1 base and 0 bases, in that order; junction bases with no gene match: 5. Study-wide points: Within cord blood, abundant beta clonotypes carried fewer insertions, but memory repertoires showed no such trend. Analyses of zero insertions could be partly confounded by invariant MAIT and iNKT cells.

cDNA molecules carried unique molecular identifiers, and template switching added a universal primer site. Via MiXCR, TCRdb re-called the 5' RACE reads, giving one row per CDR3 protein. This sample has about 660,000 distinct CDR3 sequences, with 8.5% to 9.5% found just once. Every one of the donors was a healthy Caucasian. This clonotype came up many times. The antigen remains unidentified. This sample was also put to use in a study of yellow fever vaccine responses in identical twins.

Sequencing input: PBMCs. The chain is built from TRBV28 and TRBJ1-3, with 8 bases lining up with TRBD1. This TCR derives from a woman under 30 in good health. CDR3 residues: CASSLSWTGHSGNTIYF. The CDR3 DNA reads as TGTGCCAGCAGTTTATCCTGGACAGGGCACTCTGGAAACACCATATATTTT.